A single sample gave rise to the 3 T cell receptor beta chains below, sequenced in a study of circulating CD8 cells and anti-PD-1 response in melanoma. From live CD3+CD8+TCRalphabeta+ cells, four PD-1 and/or TIGIT subsets were sorted. The QIAseq Immune Repertoire TCR panel built the libraries from roughly 15 ng of total RNA. One entry per CDR3 protein, called by TCRdb with MiXCR from the reads. The sample includes about 520 distinct CDR3 sequences, approximately 10% of them seen just once. The source was CD8+ T cells from PBMCs, collected at baseline or after one month of anti-PD-1 therapy (not recorded which). The receptors here all came from a human donor with melanoma.

This clonotype is categorized as large. The chain carries TRBV20-1 and TRBJ2-1, with 8 bases matching TRBD2. Trimming cost V 2 bases and J 9 bases; bases outside gene matches: 9. Germline V gene data show CDR1 as DFQATT and CDR2 as SNEGSKA (reference sequence). This CDR3 spans 14 amino acids. The CDR3 nucleotides are TGCAGTGCTAGAAGGGGACTAGATCTGGTTGAGCAGTTCTTC. Translated, it gives CSARRGLDLVEQFF.

Within the sample, this clonotype is medium-sized. This CDR3 fails to terminate in the conserved phenylalanine or tryptophan, so it likely reflects a read error. The DNA is omitted, as the CDR3 cannot be located on it reliably, and the CDR3 follows TCRdb's listing. The gene calls are TRBV20-1 and TRBJ1-1. The V gene's germline CDR1 is DFQATT and CDR2 SNEGSKA (reference sequence). The CDR3 numbers 11 amino acids, ends counted. The CDR3 protein is CSASLDLGEGI.

This clonotype rates as large. This chain connects TRBV19 to TRBJ2-7, with D perhaps matching TRBD2 (6 bases). V gave up 5 bases and J gave up 2 bases, with 13 bases separating them. Germline V gene lookup returns CDR1 LNHDA and CDR2 SQIVND (reference sequence). The CDR3 is 14 amino acids. The CDR3 DNA sequence: TGTGCCAGTAGTGTTAGCGGAACCACCTACGAGCAGTACTTC. Protein: CASSVSGTTYEQYF.